This paragraph covers one T cell receptor beta chain sequence. The sample belongs to a study of blood T cell repertoires in COVID-19. Study at large: Some COVID-19 samples were acute and others convalescent; all came from the United States, Italy and Spain. In each case, the material was cDNA or gDNA derived from T cells, B-cell-depleted T cells, or PBMCs.

In the authors' methods: Estimates of nucleated cell counts were drawn from the amplification of reference gene primers. Libraries were prepared by immunoSEQ multiplex PCR; TCRdb keeps only in-frame clonotypes and omits some of them. The DNA gave D and trimming, while V, J and clone size come from that table. In the table there are around 110,000 clones, around 83% of which are singletons. This TCR was recovered from a middle-aged man with acute or convalescent COVID-19. The sequenced material came from peripheral blood.

As DNA, the CDR3 is TGTGCCATCAGTGAAGCTAGCGGGACAACCTACGAGCAGTACTTC. Its protein is CAISEASGTTYEQYF. The rearrangement joins TRBV10-3 to TRBJ2-7; 9 nucleotides align to TRBD2. Looked up from germline, CDR1 is ENHRY and CDR2 is SYGVKD. J was trimmed by 2 bases and V by 3 bases; bases with no gene match: 5. This CDR3 is built from 15 residues.